This T cell receptor beta chain was identified during a study of patients and donors after allogeneic stem cell transplantation. TCRdb ran MiXCR on the RT-PCR reads and lists one entry per CDR3 protein. The table shows over 130,000 distinct CDR3 sequences, with 30% to 45% occurring only once. This clonotype was found a few times. In germline, CDR1 is SEHNR, CDR2 FQNEAQ (reference sequence). Trimming at V came to 4 bases and at J to 2 bases, leaving 3 bases not matched to a gene. The CDR3 runs 14 residues. The rearrangement joins TRBV7-9 to TRBJ1-2; 8 bases match TRBD1. Material: blood, either unsorted or a sorted T cell fraction (not recorded which). This receptor was identified in a human donor who was either an allogeneic HSCT recipient or a stem cell or donor lymphocyte infusion donor (not recorded which). It is not recorded whose cells these are; they may come from a transplant donor. The CDR3 DNA sequence: TGTGCCAGCAGCTCTTCAGGGGGCAACTATGGCTACACCTTC. Protein sequence: CASSSSGGNYGYTF.